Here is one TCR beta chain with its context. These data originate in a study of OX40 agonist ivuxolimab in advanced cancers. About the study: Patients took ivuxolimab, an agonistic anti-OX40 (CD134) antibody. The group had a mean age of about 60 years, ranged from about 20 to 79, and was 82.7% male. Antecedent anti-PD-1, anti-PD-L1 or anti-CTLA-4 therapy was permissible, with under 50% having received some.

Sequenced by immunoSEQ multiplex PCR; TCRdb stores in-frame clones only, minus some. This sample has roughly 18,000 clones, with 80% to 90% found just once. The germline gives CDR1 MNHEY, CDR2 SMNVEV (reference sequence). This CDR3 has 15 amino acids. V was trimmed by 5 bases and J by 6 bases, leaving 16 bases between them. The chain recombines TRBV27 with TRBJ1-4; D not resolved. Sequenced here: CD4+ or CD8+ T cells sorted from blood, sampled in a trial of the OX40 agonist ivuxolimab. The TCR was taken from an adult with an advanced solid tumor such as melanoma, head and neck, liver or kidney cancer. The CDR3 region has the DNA TGTGCCAGCAGTGTTGGCCCAGAGCCTTATGAAAAACTGTTTTTT. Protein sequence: CASSVGPEPYEKLFF.